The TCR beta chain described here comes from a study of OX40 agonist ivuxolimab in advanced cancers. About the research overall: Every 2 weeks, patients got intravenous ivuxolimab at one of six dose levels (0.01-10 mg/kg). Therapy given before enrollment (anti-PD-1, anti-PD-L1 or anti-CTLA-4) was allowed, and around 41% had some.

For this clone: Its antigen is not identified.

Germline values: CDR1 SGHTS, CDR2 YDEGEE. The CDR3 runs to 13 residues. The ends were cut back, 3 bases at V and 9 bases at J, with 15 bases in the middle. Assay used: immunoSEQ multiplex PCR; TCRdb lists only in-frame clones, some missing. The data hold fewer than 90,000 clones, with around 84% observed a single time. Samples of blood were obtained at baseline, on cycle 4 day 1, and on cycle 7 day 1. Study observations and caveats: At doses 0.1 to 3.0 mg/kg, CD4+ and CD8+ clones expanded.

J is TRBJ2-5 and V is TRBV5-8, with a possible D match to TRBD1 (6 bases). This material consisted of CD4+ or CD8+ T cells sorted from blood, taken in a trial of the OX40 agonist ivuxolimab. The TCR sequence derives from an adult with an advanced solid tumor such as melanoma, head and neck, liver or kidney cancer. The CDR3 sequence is CASSSDSFGAQYF. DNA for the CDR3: TGTGCCAGCAGCTCGGACAGTTTTGGGGCCCAGTACTTC.